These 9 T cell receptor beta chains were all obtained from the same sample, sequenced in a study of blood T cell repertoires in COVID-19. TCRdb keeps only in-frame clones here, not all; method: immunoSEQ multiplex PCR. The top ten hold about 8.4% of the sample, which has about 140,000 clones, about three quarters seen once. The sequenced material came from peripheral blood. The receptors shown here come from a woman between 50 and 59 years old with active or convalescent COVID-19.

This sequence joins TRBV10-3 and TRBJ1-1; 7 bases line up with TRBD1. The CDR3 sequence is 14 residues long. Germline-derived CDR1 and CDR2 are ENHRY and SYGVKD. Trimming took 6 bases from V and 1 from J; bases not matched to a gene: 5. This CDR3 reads CAIRSGQSNTEAFF. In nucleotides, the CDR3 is TGTGCCATCAGATCGGGACAGTCGAACACTGAAGCTTTCTTT.

The CDR3, as DNA: TGTGCCAGCTCACCGAACCTCCCGGGACAGGGAAACTATGGCTACACCTTC. Translating it yields CASSPNLPGQGNYGYTF. The rearrangement uses TRBV18 and TRBJ1-2, with 9 bases matching TRBD1. The germline gives CDR1 KGHSH, CDR2 LQKENI. This CDR3 region has 17 residues. V trimming: 3 bases; J trimming: 2 bases; junction bases outside the gene matches: 10.

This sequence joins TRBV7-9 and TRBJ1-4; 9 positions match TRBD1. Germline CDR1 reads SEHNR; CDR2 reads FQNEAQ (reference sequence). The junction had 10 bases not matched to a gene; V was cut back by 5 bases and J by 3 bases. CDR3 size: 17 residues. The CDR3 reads CASSDNPRDRANEKLFF. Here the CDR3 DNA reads TGTGCCAGCAGCGATAACCCCCGGGACAGGGCTAATGAAAAACTGTTTTTT.

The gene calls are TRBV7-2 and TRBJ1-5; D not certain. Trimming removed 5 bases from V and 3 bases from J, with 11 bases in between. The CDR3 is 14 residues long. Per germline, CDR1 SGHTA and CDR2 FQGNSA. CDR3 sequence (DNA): TGTGCCAGCAGCCCACCGGGAGTCAATCAGCCCCAGCATTTT. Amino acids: CASSPPGVNQPQHF.

For the CDR3, the DNA is TGCGCCAGCAGCCAAGATGGCTCCCTTGGCACAGATACGCAGTATTTT. It codes for CASSQDGSLGTDTQYF. This chain links TRBV4-3 with TRBJ2-3, with unresolved D. This CDR3 spans 16 amino acids. V was trimmed by 0 bases and J by 1 base, leaving 11 bases between them. Germline V gene lookup returns CDR1 LGHNA and CDR2 YSLEER.

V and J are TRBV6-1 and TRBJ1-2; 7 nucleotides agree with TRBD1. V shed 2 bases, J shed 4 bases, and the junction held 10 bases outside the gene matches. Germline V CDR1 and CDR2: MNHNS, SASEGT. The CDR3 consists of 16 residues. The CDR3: CASSEPRRQGTYGYTF. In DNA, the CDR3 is TGTGCCAGCAGTGAACCCCGGCGACAGGGTACCTATGGCTACACCTTC.

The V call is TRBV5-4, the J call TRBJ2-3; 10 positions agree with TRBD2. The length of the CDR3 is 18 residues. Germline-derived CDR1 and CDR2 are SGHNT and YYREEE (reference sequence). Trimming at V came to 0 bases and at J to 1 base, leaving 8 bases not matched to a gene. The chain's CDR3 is CASSLARRGTSGTDTQYF. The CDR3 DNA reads TGTGCCAGCAGCTTGGCCAGAAGAGGGACTAGCGGCACAGATACGCAGTATTTT.

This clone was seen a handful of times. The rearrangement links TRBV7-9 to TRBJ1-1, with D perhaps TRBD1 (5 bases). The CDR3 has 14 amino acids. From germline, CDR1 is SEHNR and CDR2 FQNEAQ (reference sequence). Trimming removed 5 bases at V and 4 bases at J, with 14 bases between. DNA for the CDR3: TGTGCCAGCAGCCTGGGAGGGGCGGGCACTGAAGCTTTCTTT. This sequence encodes CASSLGGAGTEAFF.

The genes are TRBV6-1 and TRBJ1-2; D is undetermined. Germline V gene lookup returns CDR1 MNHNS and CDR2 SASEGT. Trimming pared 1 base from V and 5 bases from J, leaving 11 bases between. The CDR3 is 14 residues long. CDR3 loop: CASSEEAGRYGYTF. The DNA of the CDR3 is TGTGCCAGCAGTGAAGAGGCAGGCCGGTATGGCTACACCTTC.